The 28 T cell receptor beta chains listed next were all sequenced from one sample in a study of T cell repertoires in cytomegalovirus infection. No antigen has been assigned to these receptors. TCRdb redid the calling of the reads with MiXCR, one entry per CDR3 protein. The sample includes some 700,000 distinct CDR3 sequences, around 35% of them seen just once. Sample: cultured PBMCs, taken from culture after CMV antigen stimulation. The receptors here all came from a human donor in good health (CMV status not recorded). Some clones in this sample may be carry-over from other donors' samples.

This clonotype was seen just once. J is TRBJ2-5 and V is TRBV20-1; 9 nucleotides line up with TRBD2. CDR1 and CDR2 (germline): DFQATT, SNEGSKA (reference sequence). This CDR3 has 14 amino acids. V lost 6 bases to trimming and J lost 2 bases; unmatched junction nucleotides: 7. The CDR3 bases are TGCAGTGCCTTACTAGCGGGTCCTCAAGAGACCCAGTACTTC. It specifies CSALLAGPQETQYF.

This clonotype was found once. The rearrangement uses TRBV7-9 and TRBJ2-3; 8 nucleotides line up with TRBD1. The CDR3 loop spans 16 amino acids. V dropped 5 bases and J dropped 9; count of bases not matched to a gene: 16. Germline V gives CDR1 SEHNR, CDR2 FQNEAQ (reference sequence). The CDR3 here is CASSQWGTGSHGTQYF. The CDR3, as DNA: TGTGCCAGCAGCCAATGGGGGACAGGCAGCCACGGGACGCAGTATTTT.

This clonotype was observed many times. The chain has TRBV7-2 and TRBJ1-4; no reliable D call. Germline CDR1 and CDR2: SGHTA and FQGNSA. The CDR3 runs 17 residues. V shed 5 bases and J shed 0 bases, with 16 bases lying between them. CDR3 DNA sequence: TGTGCCAGCAGCCTGGGCAGAAACTTTGCAACTAATGAAAAACTGTTTTTT. Protein sequence: CASSLGRNFATNEKLFF. Full variable domain (missing parts from reference TRBV7-2 and TRBJ1-4): GAGVSQSPSNKVTEKGKDVELRCDPISGHTALYWYRQSLGQGLEFLIYFQGNSAPDKSGLPSDRFSAERTGGSVSTLTIQRTQQEDSAVYLCASSLGRNFATNEKLFFGSGTQLSVL.

The chain employs TRBV28 and TRBJ1-5; D not certain. Trimming took off 7 bases at V and 2 bases at J, with 12 bases between the two ends. The length of the CDR3 is 14 residues. Germline V gives CDR1 MDHEN, CDR2 SYDVKM. CDR3 in amino acids: CASTFPDRNQPQHF. CDR3 DNA: TGTGCCAGCACTTTCCCGGATCGCAATCAGCCCCAGCATTTT.

Notes on this clonotype: The junction departs from the called germline gene at one end, perhaps through a read error. The chain joins TRBV11-3 to TRBJ2-3; D remains ambiguous. This CDR3 has 13 residues. Germline CDR1 and CDR2: SGHNT and YENEEA. CDR3 DNA sequence: TGTGCCAGCAGCGATGGGAACACAGATACGCGGTATTTT. Its translation is CASSDGNTDTRYF.

This clonotype was seen a few times. V gene TRBV28 combines with J gene TRBJ2-3; D may match TRBD1 or TRBD2 (5 bases each). Trimming removed 8 bases from V and 7 bases from J, with 13 bases in between. Germline loops: CDR1 MDHEN, CDR2 SYDVKM. This CDR3 region has 12 residues. The CDR3 bases are TGTGCCAGCTCCTCTTGGGGGAATACGCAGTATTTT. This codes for CASSSWGNTQYF.

V and J are TRBV19 and TRBJ1-6, with a weak D call TRBD1 (5 bases). The CDR3 consists of 15 residues. Trimming removed 6 bases at V and 9 bases at J, with 18 bases between. The germline gives CDR1 LNHDA, CDR2 SQIVND (reference sequence). In DNA, the CDR3 is TGTGCCAGTAGGGCGATTCACGGGACTGGTTCACCCCTCCACTTT. This sequence encodes CASRAIHGTGSPLHF. Combining the CDR3 with reference TRBV19 and TRBJ1-6 gives the whole variable domain DGGITQSPKYLFRKEGQNVTLSCEQNLNHDAMYWYRQDPGQGLRLIYYSQIVNDFQKGDIAEGYSVSREKKESFPLTVTSAQKNPTAFYLCASRAIHGTGSPLHFGNGTRLTVT.

This clonotype was counted only a few times. V and J are TRBV7-2 and TRBJ2-7, with D tentatively TRBD1 (5 bases). This CDR3 has 13 amino acids. V shed 6 bases and J shed 6 bases, with 15 bases lying between them. Germline V gives CDR1 SGHTA, CDR2 FQGNSA. CDR3 nucleotides: TGTGCCAGCAGTATTAGGGGTCTAGGCGAGCAGTACTTC. This sequence encodes CASSIRGLGEQYF.

The rearrangement links TRBV28 to TRBJ1-1, with D hard to call. Trimming took off 7 bases at V and 1 base at J, with 13 bases between the two ends. The germline CDR1 and CDR2 sequences are MDHEN and SYDVKM. The CDR3 runs 14 residues. As DNA, the CDR3 is TGTGCCAGCACCTCTGGGAAGGGGAACACTGAAGCTTTCTTT. Translation: CASTSGKGNTEAFF. The whole variable domain, remainder taken from reference TRBV28 and TRBJ1-1, is DVKVTQSSRYLVKRTGEKVFLECVQDMDHENMFWYRQDPGLGLRLIYFSYDVKMKEKGDIPEGYSVSREKKERFSLILESASTNQTSMYLCASTSGKGNTEAFFGQGTRLTVV.

This rearrangement joins TRBV12-3 or TRBV12-4 to TRBJ2-7; TRBD1 matches 8 bases. The CDR3 has 12 amino acids. V shed 6 bases, J shed 5 bases, and the junction held 3 bases outside the gene matches. CDR3 nucleotides: TGTGCCAGCAGGCAGGGGGCTAACGAGCAGTACTTC. Translated: CASRQGANEQYF.

This clonotype came up a few times. The chain has TRBV5-6 and TRBJ1-1; D unclear. This CDR3 is 13 amino acids long. In germline, CDR1 is SGHDT, CDR2 YYEEEE. The V gene lost 8 bases and the J gene lost 5 bases, with 16 bases spanning the gap. CDR3 amino acids: CASTGGLGTEAFF. CDR3 sequence (DNA): TGTGCCAGTACCGGTGGGCTAGGTACTGAAGCTTTCTTT.

The rearrangement joins TRBV5-5 to TRBJ2-2; 8 bases align to TRBD2. The germline gives CDR1 SGHKS, CDR2 YYEKEE (reference sequence). Trimming at V came to 0 bases and at J to 8 bases, leaving 9 bases not matched to a gene. The CDR3 is 16 residues long. This chain's CDR3 is CASSLVGGASAGELFF. Here the CDR3 DNA reads TGTGCCAGCAGCTTGGTCGGGGGGGCCTCGGCTGGGGAGCTGTTTTTT.

This chain joins TRBV7-9 and TRBJ2-3; D is unclear. V lost 5 bases and J 6 bases, leaving 21 bases between the germline ends. This CDR3 is built from 16 residues. CDR1 and CDR2 from the germline V gene are SEHNR and FQNEAQ (reference sequence). CDR3 region: CASSPYEGVYSDTQYF. The CDR3, as DNA: TGTGCCAGCAGCCCCTACGAAGGAGTCTATAGTGATACGCAGTATTTT.

This clonotype came up a few times. V gene TRBV15 combines with J gene TRBJ1-5; the D gene is possibly TRBD1 (5 bases). The germline V and J ends were trimmed by 0 bases and 4 bases, with 16 bases remaining between them. Germline values: CDR1 LNHNV, CDR2 YYDKDF (reference sequence). This CDR3 comprises 17 residues. The CDR3 sequence is CATSREGIGQGNQPQHF. Written as DNA, the CDR3 is TGTGCCACCAGCAGAGAGGGCATAGGGCAGGGAAATCAGCCCCAGCATTTT.

This chain connects TRBV29-1 to TRBJ2-1; TRBD1 might be the D (5 bases). Trimming removed 4 bases at V and 13 bases at J, with 20 bases between. This CDR3 spans 13 amino acids. CDR1 is SQVTM, CDR2 ANQGSEA, per germline. CDR3 sequence: CSVGRLGLGLQFF. The CDR3 bases are TGCAGCGTTGGTCGTCTAGGGTTGGGGCTACAGTTCTTC.

The chain joins TRBV9 to TRBJ2-3; D assignment may be TRBD1 or TRBD2 (6 bases each). The germline gives CDR1 SGDLS, CDR2 YYNGEE. The length of the CDR3 is 17 residues. Trimming left V 4 bases short and J 3 bases short, with 21 bases between. CDR3 loop: CASSPRRAPQGTDTQYF. The CDR3 DNA follows: TGTGCCAGCAGCCCGAGGAGGGCACCCCAGGGGACAGATACGCAGTATTTT.

This clonotype was detected a few times. The chain employs TRBV6-1 and TRBJ1-4; D unclear. This CDR3 has 11 amino acids. Germline V gene data show CDR1 as MNHNS and CDR2 as SASEGT. Trimming took 5 bases from V and 8 from J, leaving 6 bases between them. The CDR3 protein is CASSQTEKLFF. The DNA for the CDR3 is TGTGCCAGCAGTCAAACGGAAAAACTGTTTTTT.

The rearrangement joins TRBV4-3 to TRBJ2-7, with D unresolved. Germline V gene sequence: CDR1 LGHNA, CDR2 YSLEER. The CDR3 totals 14 residues. Between the trimmed V and J ends, which lost 4 bases and 3 bases, there was a span of 13 bases. The CDR3 nucleotides read TGCGCCAGCAGCCTGCACACTCTATACTACGAGCAGTACTTC. It is translated as CASSLHTLYYEQYF.

This clonotype was recorded at least ten times. The CDR3 spells CASSFSGANTQYF. CDR3 nucleotides: TGTGCCAGCAGCTTTAGCGGGGCAAATACGCAGTATTTT. The gene calls are TRBV7-6 and TRBJ2-3; TRBD2 agrees at 8 bases. The V and J ends lost 3 bases and 7 bases, in that order; junction bases with no gene match: 3. Germline values: CDR1 SGHVS, CDR2 FNYEAQ. CDR3 length: 13 amino acids.

V and J are TRBV7-2 and TRBJ1-2; D gene unclear. The CDR3 consists of 10 residues. Germline CDR1 and CDR2: SGHTA and FQGNSA. Trimming took off 6 bases at V and 14 bases at J, with 13 bases between the two ends. The CDR3 here is CASRFEEWTF. In DNA, the CDR3 is TGTGCCAGCAGATTTGAGGAGTGGACCTTC.

The chain uses TRBV12-3 or TRBV12-4 and TRBJ2-7; D is possibly TRBD1 (6 bases). The CDR3 length is 18 residues. The V end was cut by 7 bases, the J end by 6 bases, with 31 bases between. The CDR3: CASTSGTQIRGVAREQYF. The CDR3, as DNA: TGTGCCAGCACCTCGGGGACACAGATTCGGGGCGTAGCCCGCGAGCAGTACTTC.

The gene calls are TRBV20-1 and TRBJ2-7, with TRBD2 identical over 12 bases. The J segment lost 6 bases and the V segment lost 6 bases, leaving 6 bases of the junction unmatched. CDR1 is DFQATT, CDR2 SNEGSKA, per germline (reference sequence). CDR3 size: 13 residues. The CDR3 coding sequence is TGCAGTGCCGGACTAGCGGGACGGCGCGAGCAGTACTTC. This encodes CSAGLAGRREQYF.

This clonotype has just a few counts. This chain uses TRBV7-6 with TRBJ1-3; TRBD1 might be the D (6 bases). This CDR3 region has 16 residues. The ends were cut back, 5 bases at V and 4 bases at J, with 18 bases in the middle. Germline CDR1 reads SGHVS; CDR2 reads FNYEAQ. The CDR3 coding sequence is TGTGCCAGCAGCCCCGGCTGGGGGGCGACGGGAAACACCATATATTTT. This encodes CASSPGWGATGNTIYF. Full variable domain (outside the CDR3, taken from reference TRBV7-6 and TRBJ1-3): GAGVSQSPRYKVTKRGQDVALRCDPISGHVSLYWYRQALGQGPEFLTYFNYEAQQDKSGLPNDRFSAERPEGSISTLTIQRTEQRDSAMYRCASSPGWGATGNTIYFGEGSWLTVV.

This clonotype was seen ten or more times. The J gene is TRBJ2-3, the V gene TRBV7-2; possible D gene TRBD1, 6 bases. The CDR3 runs 15 residues. V lost 5 bases and J lost 2, with 14 bases in between. Looked up from germline, CDR1 is SGHTA and CDR2 is FQGNSA. CDR3 region: CASSRTALFTDTQYF. The DNA for the CDR3 is TGTGCCAGCAGCAGGACAGCCCTTTTCACAGATACGCAGTATTTT.

The rearrangement joins TRBV6-6 to TRBJ1-5; the D gene is possibly TRBD1 (6 bases). V lost 5 bases and J lost 2, with 13 bases in between. The CDR3 has 15 amino acids. The germline V gene has CDR1 MNHNY and CDR2 SVGAGI (reference sequence). The CDR3 loop is CASSAGAAGNQPQHF. CDR3 in DNA: TGTGCCAGCAGTGCAGGGGCAGCGGGCAATCAGCCCCAGCATTTT.

CDR3 sequence: CSVVRAGAQETQYF. CDR3 DNA: TGCAGCGTGGTCAGGGCGGGGGCCCAAGAGACCCAGTACTTC. The chain is built from TRBV29-1 and TRBJ2-5; tentative D call: TRBD2 (7 bases). CDR1 SQVTM and CDR2 ANQGSEA come from the germline V gene. The CDR3 runs 14 residues. Trimming took off 6 bases at V and 1 base at J, with 15 bases between the two ends.

This clonotype has just a few counts. V usage is TRBV4-1 and J usage is TRBJ2-3; D is possibly TRBD2 (5 bases). Germline V gene lookup returns CDR1 MGHRA and CDR2 YSYEKL. The germline V and J ends were trimmed by 0 bases and 0 bases, with 16 bases remaining between them. There are 18 residues in the CDR3. CDR3 residues: CASSQEFGGDPSTDTQYF. CDR3 coding DNA: TGCGCCAGCAGCCAAGAGTTCGGAGGAGATCCTAGCACAGATACGCAGTATTTT.

This rearrangement joins TRBV6-6 to TRBJ2-5; D possibly corresponds to TRBD2 (5 bases). Trimming cost V 11 bases and J 2 bases, with 15 bases left between them. The CDR3 runs 13 residues. CDR1 and CDR2 from the germline V gene are MNHNY and SVGAGI (reference sequence). In DNA form, the CDR3 reads TGTGCCCGCGGCAAGACGGGGCAAGAGACCCAGTACTTC. Its protein is CARGKTGQETQYF.